The present T cell receptor beta chain was sequenced within a study of blood T cells in healthy people across ages. Study outcomes and limitations: No one knew whether donors had CMV, which possibly confounded expanded clonotype changes. Naive T cell percentage by flow cytometry tracked strongly with beta diversity.

A second about 7 to 12 cycle PCR used barcoded and J-beta primers. TCRdb independently ran MiXCR on the 5' RACE reads; one entry per CDR3 protein. The sample contains some 1 million distinct CDR3 sequences, less than 50% of which appear only once. Donors were systemically healthy Caucasian individuals from Russia aged 6 to 90 years. Each donor gave roughly 9.2 milliliters of peripheral blood. On this clonotype itself: Its antigen is still unknown.

Germline values: CDR1 SGHKS, CDR2 YYEKEE (reference sequence). This CDR3 spans 18 amino acids. Losses at the gene ends were 5 bases for V and 7 bases for J; bases not matched to a gene: 20. The specimen was blood. This clonotype was obtained from a woman aged 60-70 years in good health. The chain links TRBV5-5 to TRBJ1-4, with 7 nucleotides matching TRBD1. The CDR3 DNA reads as TGTGCCAGCAGATACGGGACAGCGCCGAGCGGGGGCGCTGAAAAACTGTTTTTT. Its protein is CASRYGTAPSGGAEKLFF.